A selection of T cell receptor beta chains follows, all from one sample in a study of OX40 agonist ivuxolimab in advanced cancers. The repertoire was sequenced with immunoSEQ multiplex PCR; TCRdb's copy has only in-frame clones and lacks some. The table lists some 96,000 clones, approximately 90% of them singletons. The sample consisted of CD4+ or CD8+ T cells sorted from blood, taken in a trial of the OX40 agonist ivuxolimab. All receptors come from an adult with an advanced solid tumor such as melanoma, head and neck, liver or kidney cancer. CDR3s include the opening cysteine and the closing phenylalanine or tryptophan. The D gene is left open where the match is weak. For some rows the clone size is stated as once, few or many, or as a class when expanded; others skip it.

clone size: -; D gene: TRBD2; V gene: TRBV4-1; J gene: TRBJ2-7; CDR3 protein: CASSQESSGYEQYF; CDR3 DNA: TGCGCCAGCAGCCAAGAATCTAGCGGCTACGAGCAGTACTTC
clone size: -; D gene: -; V gene: TRBV7-2; J gene: TRBJ1-3; CDR3 protein: CASSSGQNSGNTIYF; CDR3 DNA: TGTGCCAGCAGCTCGGGACAAAACTCTGGAAACACCATATATTTT
clone size: once; D gene: -; V gene: TRBV5-1; J gene: TRBJ2-2; CDR3 protein: CASSYRANTGELFF; CDR3 DNA: TGCGCCAGCAGCTATAGGGCGAACACCGGGGAGCTGTTTTTT
clone size: -; D gene: TRBD2; V gene: TRBV15; J gene: TRBJ2-5; CDR3 protein: CATRGLAGLKQETQYF; CDR3 DNA: TGTGCCACCAGAGGACTAGCGGGACTTAAGCAAGAGACCCAGTACTTC
clone size: -; D gene: TRBD2; V gene: TRBV29-1; J gene: TRBJ2-1; CDR3 protein: CSVGPPGTSGNNEQFF; CDR3 DNA: TGCAGCGTTGGTCCACCCGGGACTAGCGGTAACAATGAGCAGTTCTTC
clone size: once; D gene: -; V gene: TRBV10-2; J gene: TRBJ2-1; CDR3 protein: CASSERNHEQFF; CDR3 DNA: TGCGCCAGCAGTGAAAGAAACCATGAGCAGTTCTTC
clone size: -; D gene: -; V gene: TRBV5-4; J gene: TRBJ2-3; CDR3 protein: CASSPRTQADTQYF; CDR3 DNA: TGTGCCAGCAGCCCCCGGACACAAGCAGATACGCAGTATTTT
clone size: few; D gene: TRBD1; V gene: TRBV10-3; J gene: TRBJ1-2; CDR3 protein: CAISGTGGNYGYTF; CDR3 DNA: TGTGCCATCAGTGGTACAGGGGGTAACTATGGCTACACCTTC
clone size: -; D gene: -; V gene: TRBV6-5; J gene: TRBJ2-7; CDR3 protein: CASSYSKNEQYF; CDR3 DNA: TGTGCCAGCAGTTACTCGAAGAACGAGCAGTACTTC
clone size: -; D gene: -; V gene: TRBV6-5; J gene: TRBJ1-5; CDR3 protein: CASSYGDQPQHF; CDR3 DNA: TGTGCCAGCAGTTACGGAGATCAGCCCCAGCATTTT
clone size: -; D gene: -; V gene: TRBV28; J gene: TRBJ2-4; CDR3 protein: CASSTGGFGKNIQYF; CDR3 DNA: TGTGCCAGCAGCACCGGGGGCTTCGGCAAAAACATTCAGTACTTC
clone size: once; D gene: -; V gene: TRBV7-8; J gene: TRBJ2-2; CDR3 protein: CASSLVRINTGELFF; CDR3 DNA: TGTGCCAGCAGCTTAGTGCGGATCAACACCGGGGAGCTGTTTTTT
clone size: -; D gene: TRBD2; V gene: TRBV2; J gene: TRBJ2-1; CDR3 protein: CASRGPGGDYNEQFF; CDR3 DNA: TGTGCCAGCAGGGGACCGGGGGGGGATTACAATGAGCAGTTCTTC